This TCR beta chain stems from a study of blood T cell repertoires in COVID-19. Germline V gives CDR1 SGHTA, CDR2 FQGNSA. J lost 7 bases, V lost 1 base, and 11 bases had no gene match. The CDR3 loop spans 17 amino acids. Only in-frame clones appear in the TCRdb table, and some are missing; sequencing was by immunoSEQ multiplex PCR. The table has roughly 47,000 clones, 89% seen once. The genes are TRBV7-2 and TRBJ2-7; TRBD1 matches at 12 bases. The sample comprised peripheral blood. This clonotype was obtained from an older man with active COVID-19. The CDR3 nucleotides read TGTGCCAGCAGCTTAGACCCCCCGGGACAGGGGGCGCGGGAGCAGTACTTC. Amino acids: CASSLDPPGQGAREQYF.